This is a list of T cell receptor beta chains from one sample in a study of blood T cell repertoires in COVID-19. Sequencing was performed with immunoSEQ multiplex PCR; in TCRdb, only in-frame clones are kept and a portion is missing. The table lists about 160,000 clones, 70% to 90% of them singletons. The sample consisted of PBMCs or T cells enriched from blood (not recorded which). These receptors originate from a woman aged 45-65 years who had recovered from COVID-19. Each CDR3 is given with its conserved first and last residue. A D gene is named only where the DNA matches it firmly. Clone size appears in some rows only: once, few, many, or a class for an expanded clone.

>TRBJ1-4|-|once|TRBV27
CASSLRGSGEKLFF
TGTGCCAGCAGTTTGCGAGGCAGTGGGGAAAAACTGTTTTTT
>TRBJ1-2|-|-|TRBV2
CASIQGGEELSYTF
TGTGCCAGCATCCAAGGAGGTGAGGAGTTGAGCTACACCTTC
>TRBJ1-2|-|-|TRBV29-1
CSVEDGVRGYTF
TGCAGCGTTGAAGACGGAGTTAGGGGCTACACCTTC
>TRBJ2-3|TRBD1|-|TRBV5-1
CASSSGQGQWDTQYF
TGCGCCAGCAGCTCGGGACAGGGGCAATGGGATACGCAGTATTTT
>TRBJ2-1|TRBD1|few|TRBV4-1
CASSHAGTGWDEQFF
TGCGCCAGCAGCCACGCCGGGACAGGGTGGGATGAGCAGTTCTTC
>TRBJ2-3|-|-|TRBV28
CASSPSGDYTQYF
TGTGCCAGCAGCCCCTCAGGTGATTATACGCAGTATTTT
>TRBJ2-1|-|-|TRBV12-3/TRBV12-4
CASSSDNEQFF
TGTGCCAGCAGTTCGGACAATGAGCAGTTCTTC
>TRBJ1-3|-|-|TRBV5-4
CASSLGANRAGNTIYF
TGTGCCAGCAGCTTGGGAGCGAACAGGGCTGGAAACACCATATATTTT
>TRBJ1-4|-|few|TRBV4-1
CASSQQTGGASNEKLFF
TGCGCCAGCAGCCAACAAACGGGGGGGGCGTCTAATGAAAAACTGTTTTTT
>TRBJ1-5|-|-|TRBV19
CASSIAPIQGMLGNQPQHF
TGTGCCAGTAGTATAGCACCCATACAGGGTATGCTCGGCAATCAGCCCCAGCATTTT
>TRBJ1-2|-|-|TRBV14
CASSQDTGPLKRGYTF
TGTGCCAGCAGCCAAGATACGGGTCCCTTGAAGAGGGGCTACACCTTC
>TRBJ2-2|TRBD2|once|TRBV3-1/TRBV3-2
CASNKREYTGELFF
TGTGCCAGCAATAAGCGGGAGTACACCGGGGAGCTGTTTTTT
>TRBJ2-1|TRBD1|-|TRBV7-2
CASTNPKGGTYNEQFF
TGTGCCAGCACTAATCCCAAAGGGGGCACCTACAATGAGCAGTTCTTC
>TRBJ1-2|-|-|TRBV5-1
CASSLVGQRGYGYTF
TGCGCCAGCAGCTTGGTTGGACAGAGGGGCTATGGCTACACCTTC
>TRBJ1-1|TRBD1|-|TRBV19
CASTRDSNIMNTEAFF
TGTGCCAGTACTCGGGACAGTAACATCATGAACACTGAAGCTTTCTTT
>TRBJ1-3|-|-|TRBV24-1
CATSDAIGGNTIYF
TGTGCCACCAGTGATGCCATTGGGGGGAACACCATATATTTT
>TRBJ2-1|-|-|TRBV11-2
CASSLSPNEQFF
TGTGCCAGCAGCTTGAGTCCCAATGAGCAGTTCTTC
>TRBJ2-2|-|-|TRBV4-3
CASSQDGPGRHTGELFF
TGCGCCAGCAGCCAAGATGGCCCGGGGAGACACACCGGGGAGCTGTTTTTT
>TRBJ1-1|-|-|TRBV19
CASSMKQGMGEAFF
TGTGCCAGTAGTATGAAACAGGGAATGGGTGAAGCTTTCTTT
>TRBJ1-6|TRBD1|-|TRBV7-2
CASSMTGLNSPLHF
TGTGCCAGCAGCATGACAGGGCTCAATTCACCCCTCCACTTT
>TRBJ1-2|TRBD1|-|TRBV5-1
CASSGRDSPTAYGYTF
TGCGCCAGCAGCGGCCGGGACAGTCCGACCGCCTATGGCTACACCTTC
>TRBJ2-1|-|-|TRBV6-5
CASQEAGYNEQFF
TGTGCCAGCCAGGAGGCAGGCTACAATGAGCAGTTCTTC
>TRBJ1-5|TRBD1|-|TRBV28
CASSPGTGFYSNQPQHF
TGTGCCAGCAGTCCCGGGACAGGCTTTTATAGCAATCAGCCCCAGCATTTT
>TRBJ2-3|-|-|TRBV5-5
CASGFLRDTQYF
TGTGCCAGCGGATTCCTGAGGGATACGCAGTATTTT
>TRBJ2-5|TRBD2|-|TRBV3-1/TRBV3-2
CASSPGLAGRETQYF
TGTGCCAGCAGCCCCGGACTAGCGGGAAGGGAGACCCAGTACTTC
>TRBJ1-4|TRBD1|few|TRBV6-5
CASSPARGTVEKLFF
TGTGCCAGCAGCCCCGCCCGAGGGACAGTCGAAAAACTGTTTTTT
>TRBJ1-2|-|-|TRBV30
CAWSVAYGYTF
TGTGCCTGGAGTGTAGCGTATGGCTACACCTTC
>TRBJ1-2|TRBD1|-|TRBV6-5
CASSSLGTGDYGYTF
TGTGCCAGCAGTTCTCTCGGGACAGGGGACTATGGCTACACCTTC
>TRBJ2-1|TRBD1|-|TRBV19
CASSQQGPYNEQFF
TGTGCCAGTAGTCAACAGGGGCCCTACAATGAGCAGTTCTTC
>TRBJ2-1|TRBD2|-|TRBV5-1
CASSLGSGDYNEQFF
TGCGCCAGCAGCTTGGGTAGCGGGGACTACAATGAGCAGTTCTTC
>TRBJ2-3|TRBD2|-|TRBV9
CASRGAGAPTDTQYF
TGTGCCAGCAGAGGAGCGGGGGCCCCCACAGATACGCAGTATTTT
>TRBJ2-4|TRBD2|-|TRBV6-5
CASSSTSGKNIQYF
TGTGCCAGCAGCTCAACTAGCGGCAAAAACATTCAGTACTTC
>TRBJ2-5|TRBD1|once|TRBV19
CASSTWGQGRETQYF
TGTGCCAGTAGTACCTGGGGACAGGGGAGAGAGACCCAGTACTTC
>TRBJ2-2|TRBD2|-|TRBV7-9
CASSLAGGTNTGELFF
TGTGCCAGCAGCCTAGCGGGAGGGACGAACACCGGGGAGCTGTTTTTT
>TRBJ1-2|TRBD1|-|TRBV12-3/TRBV12-4
CASTIGGGGYTF
TGTGCCAGCACCATAGGGGGCGGTGGCTACACCTTC
>TRBJ2-1|TRBD2|-|TRBV2
CASRGPRGGGNNEQFF
TGTGCCAGCAGGGGCCCCCGCGGGGGGGGCAACAATGAGCAGTTCTTC
>TRBJ1-6|-|-|TRBV2
CASRTNRDSPLHF
TGTGCCAGCAGGACAAACAGGGATTCACCCCTCCACTTT
>TRBJ1-4|TRBD1|-|TRBV28
CASSSRIILRTGDGSVNEKLFF
TGTGCCAGCAGTTCCAGAATAATCCTGCGGACAGGCGATGGGTCAGTTAATGAAAAACTGTTTTTT
>TRBJ2-3|-|-|TRBV6-6
CASSQTQTDTQYF
TGTGCCAGCAGTCAGACACAGACAGATACGCAGTATTTT
>TRBJ2-1|-|-|TRBV5-1
CASSLGGPNEQFF
TGCGCCAGCAGCTTGGGGGGGCCGAATGAGCAGTTCTTC